The rows below give T cell receptor beta chains drawn from one sample of a study of shared clonotypes between healthy human individuals. Sequencing was performed with immunoSEQ multiplex PCR; in TCRdb, only in-frame clones are kept and a portion is missing. The sample holds around 2.5 million clones, 93% seen once. The sample comprised naive CD4+ T cells from PBMCs. These receptor sequences come from a man between 18 and 35 years old in good health. Some clones in this sample may be carry-over from other donors' samples. Each CDR3 is given with its conserved first and last residue. The D gene is left open where the match is weak.

D gene | J gene | V gene | CDR3 protein
NA | TRBJ1-4 | TRBV7-9 | CASSLVARMGEKLFF
NA | TRBJ2-1 | TRBV29-1 | CSGPPHPRLVGVHNEQFF
TRBD1 | TRBJ1-4 | TRBV14 | CASSQTGGSGEKLFF
NA | TRBJ1-5 | TRBV2 | CASSLDGWGQPQHF
NA | TRBJ2-5 | TRBV6-5 | CASSYWGNDETQYF
NA | TRBJ1-1 | TRBV2 | CASSGLGPEAFF
NA | TRBJ1-4 | TRBV25-1 | CASSEQGREKLFF
TRBD2 | TRBJ2-3 | TRBV10-2 | CASSDGGRSGWTQYF
NA | TRBJ1-3 | TRBV28 | CASTGTLGNTIYF
TRBD2 | TRBJ2-7 | TRBV28 | CASSPGTSVTYEQYF
NA | TRBJ2-5 | TRBV7-9 | CASSRGQWETQYF
NA | TRBJ2-1 | TRBV4-2 | CASSQDGRSYNEQFF
NA | TRBJ1-5 | TRBV28 | CASSLRGGLRQPQHF
TRBD1 | TRBJ2-7 | TRBV19 | CASSWEDRGHLEQYF
NA | TRBJ2-7 | TRBV2 | CASKEAESSYEQYF
NA | TRBJ2-7 | TRBV5-1 | CASSFGLGYYEQYF
NA | TRBJ1-4 | TRBV18 | CASSPGRGEKLFF
TRBD2 | TRBJ2-3 | TRBV28 | CASTSGRKTDTQYF
TRBD1 | TRBJ2-6 | TRBV28 | CASRRTGVSGANVLTF
NA | TRBJ2-7 | TRBV15 | CATSRDPKAYEQYF
TRBD1 | TRBJ2-3 | TRBV27 | CASRSQGAFTDTQYF
TRBD1 | TRBJ1-5 | TRBV29-1 | CSVEWDRGNNQPQHF
NA | TRBJ1-2 | TRBV12-5 | CASGFGVGGYTF
NA | TRBJ2-1 | TRBV27 | CASSLGRRVPRGYNEQFF
NA | TRBJ2-5 | TRBV5-1 | CASSLWEGETQYF
NA | TRBJ2-3 | TRBV20-1 | CSAAGGDTQYF
TRBD2 | TRBJ2-7 | TRBV5-1 | CASSLVQREGFTSYEQYF
NA | TRBJ1-5 | TRBV6-1 | CASSEASNQPQHF
TRBD1 | NA | TRBV28 | CASSPAGGQSYEQYF
NA | TRBJ1-2 | TRBV7-9 | CASSFSGPGAF
NA | TRBJ2-1 | TRBV4-1 | CASSQLGFEQFF
NA | TRBJ2-7 | TRBV5-1 | CASSSLPLTDYEQYF
TRBD1 | TRBJ1-4 | TRBV28 | CASNSGQGNEKLFF
TRBD1 | TRBJ2-3 | TRBV7-2 | CASSSPGQLTDTQYF
NA | TRBJ1-6 | TRBV9 | CASSTRTDFTYNSPLHF
TRBD2 | TRBJ2-2 | TRBV4-2 | CASSQPRTSLTGELFF
NA | TRBJ2-1 | TRBV4-2 | CASSPYSGLPNEQFF
NA | TRBJ2-1 | TRBV4-2 | CASSQGKDEQFF
NA | TRBJ2-1 | TRBV4-2 | CASSRGNEQFF
NA | TRBJ1-2 | TRBV5-1 | CASSLDLEAGYGYTF
NA | TRBJ2-5 | TRBV5-1 | CASSLRPRDSGPQTQYF
TRBD1 | TRBJ2-3 | TRBV18 | CASSPGTGGGGTDTQYF
NA | TRBJ2-7 | TRBV18 | CASSPGGGSYEQYF
NA | TRBJ1-3 | TRBV19 | CASTPGRAGNTIYF
NA | TRBJ2-7 | TRBV28 | CASSPATAIYEQYF
TRBD2 | TRBJ2-1 | TRBV9 | CASSVAASGRVLDEQFF
NA | TRBJ2-1 | TRBV28 | CATSGGYNEQFF
TRBD2 | TRBJ2-5 | TRBV25-1 | CASSRLAGGPLGETQYF
TRBD2 | TRBJ2-5 | TRBV4-1 | CASSPSGKRRRQETQYF
NA | TRBJ1-2 | TRBV7-2 | CASSLGPGRESGYTF
NA | TRBJ1-2 | TRBV7-9 | CASSSNKGQYGYTF
NA | TRBJ2-7 | TRBV4-3 | CASSQGGHPYEQYF